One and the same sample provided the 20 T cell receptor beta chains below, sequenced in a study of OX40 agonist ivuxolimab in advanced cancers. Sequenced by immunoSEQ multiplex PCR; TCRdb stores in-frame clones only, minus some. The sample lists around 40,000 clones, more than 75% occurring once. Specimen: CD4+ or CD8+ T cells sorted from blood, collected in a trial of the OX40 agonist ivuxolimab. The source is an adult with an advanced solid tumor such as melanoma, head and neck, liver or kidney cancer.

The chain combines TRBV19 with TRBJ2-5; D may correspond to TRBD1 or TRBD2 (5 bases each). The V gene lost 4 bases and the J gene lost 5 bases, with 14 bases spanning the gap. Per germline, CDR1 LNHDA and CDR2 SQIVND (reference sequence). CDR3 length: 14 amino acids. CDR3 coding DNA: TGTGCCAGTAGTAGGGGACGGTCTTGGGAGACCCAGTACTTC. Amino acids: CASSRGRSWETQYF.

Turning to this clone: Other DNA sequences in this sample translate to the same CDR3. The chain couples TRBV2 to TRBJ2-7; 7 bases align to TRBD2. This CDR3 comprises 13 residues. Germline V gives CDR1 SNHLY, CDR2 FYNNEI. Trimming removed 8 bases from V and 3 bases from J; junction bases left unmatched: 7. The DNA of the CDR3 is TGTGCCAGCGGGGGAGGGACGGGCTACGAGCAGTACTTC. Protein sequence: CASGGGTGYEQYF.

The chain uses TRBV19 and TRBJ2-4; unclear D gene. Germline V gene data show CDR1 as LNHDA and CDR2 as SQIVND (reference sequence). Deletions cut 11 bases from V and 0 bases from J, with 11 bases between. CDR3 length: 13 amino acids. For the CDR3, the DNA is TGTGCCTCCAGCCCAATAGCCAAAAACATTCAGTACTTC. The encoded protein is CASSPIAKNIQYF.

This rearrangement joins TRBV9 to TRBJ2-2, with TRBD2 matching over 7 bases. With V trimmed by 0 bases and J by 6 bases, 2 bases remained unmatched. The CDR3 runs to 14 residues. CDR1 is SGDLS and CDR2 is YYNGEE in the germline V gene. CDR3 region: CASSVGLASGELFF. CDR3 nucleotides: TGTGCCAGCAGCGTAGGACTAGCTTCCGGGGAGCTGTTTTTT. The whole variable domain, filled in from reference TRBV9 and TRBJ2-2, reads DSGVTQTPKHLITATGQRVTLRCSPRSGDLSVYWYQQSLDQGLQFLIQYYNGEERAKGNILERFSAQQFPDLHSELNLSSLELGDSALYFCASSVGLASGELFFGEGSRLTVL.

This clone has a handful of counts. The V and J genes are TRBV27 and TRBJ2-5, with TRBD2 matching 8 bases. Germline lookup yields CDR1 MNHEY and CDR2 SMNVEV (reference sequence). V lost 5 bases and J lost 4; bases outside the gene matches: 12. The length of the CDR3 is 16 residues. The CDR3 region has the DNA TGTGCCAGCAGTCCCCCTCTCGGGAGGGGCCCAGAGACCCAGTACTTC. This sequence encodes CASSPPLGRGPETQYF.

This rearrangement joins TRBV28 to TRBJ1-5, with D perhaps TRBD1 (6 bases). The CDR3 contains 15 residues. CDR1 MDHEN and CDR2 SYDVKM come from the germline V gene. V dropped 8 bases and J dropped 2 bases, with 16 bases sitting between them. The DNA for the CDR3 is TGTGCCAGCGGGGGGGCGGGGACGGGCAATCAGCCCCAGCATTTT. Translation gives CASGGAGTGNQPQHF.

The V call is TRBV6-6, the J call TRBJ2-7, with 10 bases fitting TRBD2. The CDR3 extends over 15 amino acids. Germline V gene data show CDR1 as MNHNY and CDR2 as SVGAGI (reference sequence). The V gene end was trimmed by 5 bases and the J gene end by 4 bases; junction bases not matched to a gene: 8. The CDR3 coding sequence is TGTGCCAGCAGTGACCCGGGACTAGCGAGGTACGAGCAGTACTTC. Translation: CASSDPGLARYEQYF.

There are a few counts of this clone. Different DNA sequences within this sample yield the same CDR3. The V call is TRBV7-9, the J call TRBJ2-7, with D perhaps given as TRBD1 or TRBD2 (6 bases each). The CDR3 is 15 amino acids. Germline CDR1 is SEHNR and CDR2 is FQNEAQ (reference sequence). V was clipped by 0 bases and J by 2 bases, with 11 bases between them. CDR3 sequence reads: CASSLAGGATYEQYF. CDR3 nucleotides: TGTGCCAGCAGCTTAGCCGGGGGCGCGACCTACGAGCAGTACTTC. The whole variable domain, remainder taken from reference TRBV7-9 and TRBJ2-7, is DTGVSQNPRHKITKRGQNVTFRCDPISEHNRLYWYRQTLGQGPEFLTYFQNEAQLEKSRLLSDRFSAERPKGSFSTLEIQRTEQGDSAMYLCASSLAGGATYEQYFGPGTRLTVT.

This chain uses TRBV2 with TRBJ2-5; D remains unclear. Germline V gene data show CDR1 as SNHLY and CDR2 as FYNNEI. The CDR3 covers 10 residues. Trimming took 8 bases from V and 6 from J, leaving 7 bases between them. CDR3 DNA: TGTGCCAGCGGAATCCAGACCCAGTACTTC. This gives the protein CASGIQTQYF.

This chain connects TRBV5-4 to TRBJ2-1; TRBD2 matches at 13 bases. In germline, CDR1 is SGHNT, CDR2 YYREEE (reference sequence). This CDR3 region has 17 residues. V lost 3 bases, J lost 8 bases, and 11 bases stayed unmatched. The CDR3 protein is CASSSSWTSGSGYEQFF. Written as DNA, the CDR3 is TGTGCCAGCAGCTCGAGTTGGACTAGCGGGAGCGGGTATGAGCAGTTCTTC.

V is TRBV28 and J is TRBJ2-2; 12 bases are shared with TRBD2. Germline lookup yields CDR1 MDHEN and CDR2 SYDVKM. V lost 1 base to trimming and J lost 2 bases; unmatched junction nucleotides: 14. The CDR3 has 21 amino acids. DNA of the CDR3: TGTGCCAGCAGTTTATATCCCCGCCTGACTAGCGGGAGTACTAACACCGGGGAGCTGTTTTTT. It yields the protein CASSLYPRLTSGSTNTGELFF.

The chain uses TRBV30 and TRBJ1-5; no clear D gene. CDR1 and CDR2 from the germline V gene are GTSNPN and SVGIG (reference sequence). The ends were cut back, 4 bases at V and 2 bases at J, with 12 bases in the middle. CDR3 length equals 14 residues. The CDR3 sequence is CAWNGASGNQPQHF. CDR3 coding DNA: TGTGCCTGGAACGGAGCCTCGGGCAATCAGCCCCAGCATTTT.

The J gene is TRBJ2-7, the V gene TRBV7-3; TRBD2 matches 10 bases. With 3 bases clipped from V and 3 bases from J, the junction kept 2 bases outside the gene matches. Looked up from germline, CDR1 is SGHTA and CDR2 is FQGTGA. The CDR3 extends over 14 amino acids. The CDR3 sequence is CASSFRTSGYEQYF. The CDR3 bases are TGTGCCAGCAGCTTTCGGACTAGCGGCTACGAGCAGTACTTC.

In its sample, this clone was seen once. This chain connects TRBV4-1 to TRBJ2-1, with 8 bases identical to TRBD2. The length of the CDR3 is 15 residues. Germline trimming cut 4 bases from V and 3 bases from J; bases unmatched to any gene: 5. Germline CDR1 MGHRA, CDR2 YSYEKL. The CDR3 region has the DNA TGCGCCAGCAGCCTCACAAGCGGGAGCTACAATGAGCAGTTCTTC. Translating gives CASSLTSGSYNEQFF.

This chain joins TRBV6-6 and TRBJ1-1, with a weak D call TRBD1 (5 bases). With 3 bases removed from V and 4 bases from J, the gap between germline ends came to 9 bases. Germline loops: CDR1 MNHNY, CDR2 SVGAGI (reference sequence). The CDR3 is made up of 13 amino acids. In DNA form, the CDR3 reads TGTGCCAGCAGTTATAAGGGGACCACTGAAGCTTTCTTT. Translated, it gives CASSYKGTTEAFF.

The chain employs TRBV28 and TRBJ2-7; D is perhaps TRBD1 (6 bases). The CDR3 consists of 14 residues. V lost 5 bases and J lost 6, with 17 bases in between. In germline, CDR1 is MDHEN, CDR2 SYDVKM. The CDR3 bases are TGTGCCAGCAGTAGTACGACAGGATGGTCCGAGCAGTACTTC. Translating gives CASSSTTGWSEQYF.

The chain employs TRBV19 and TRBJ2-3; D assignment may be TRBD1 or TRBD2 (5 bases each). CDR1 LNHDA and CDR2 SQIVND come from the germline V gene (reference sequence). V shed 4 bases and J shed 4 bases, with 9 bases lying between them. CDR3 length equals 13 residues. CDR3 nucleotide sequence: TGTGCCAGTAGTAAGAGGGGAGCAGATACGCAGTATTTT. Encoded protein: CASSKRGADTQYF.

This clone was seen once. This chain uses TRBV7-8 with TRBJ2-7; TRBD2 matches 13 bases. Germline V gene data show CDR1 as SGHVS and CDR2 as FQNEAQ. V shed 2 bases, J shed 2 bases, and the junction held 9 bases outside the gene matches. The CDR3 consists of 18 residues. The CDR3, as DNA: TGTGCCAGCAGCTTAACGGGACTAGCGGGAAACCTGCCCTACGAGCAGTACTTC. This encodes CASSLTGLAGNLPYEQYF.

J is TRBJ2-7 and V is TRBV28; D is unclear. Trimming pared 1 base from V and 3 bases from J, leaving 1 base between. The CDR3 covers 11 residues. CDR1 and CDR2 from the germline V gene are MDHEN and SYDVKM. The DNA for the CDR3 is TGTGCCAGCAGTTTATACTACGAGCAGTACTTC. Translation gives CASSLYYEQYF.

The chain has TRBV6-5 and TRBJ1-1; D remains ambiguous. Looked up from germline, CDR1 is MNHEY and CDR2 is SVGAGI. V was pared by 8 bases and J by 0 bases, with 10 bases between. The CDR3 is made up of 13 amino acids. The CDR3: CASQDELNTEAFF. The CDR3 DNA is TGTGCCAGCCAGGACGAACTGAACACTGAAGCTTTCTTT.